Below are 7 T cell receptor beta chains sequenced from a single sample in a study of blood T cell repertoires in COVID-19. Libraries were prepared by immunoSEQ multiplex PCR; TCRdb keeps only in-frame clonotypes and omits some of them. The data contain 300,000 to 400,000 clones, around 87% of them seen just once; the ten biggest clones take up about 6%. The sequenced material came from peripheral blood. These receptors were collected from a woman aged 45-65 years with COVID-19, enrolled during active disease.

This sequence joins TRBV19 and TRBJ2-7, with D maybe TRBD2 (6 bases). CDR3 length equals 17 residues. Trimming removed 9 bases at V and 5 bases at J, with 29 bases between. Germline CDR1 reads LNHDA; CDR2 reads SQIVND (reference sequence). The CDR3 protein is CASQTMQGGSPRNEQYF. The CDR3 region has the DNA TGTGCCAGCCAGACAATGCAGGGAGGCTCCCCAAGAAACGAGCAGTACTTC.

This chain links TRBV18 with TRBJ2-6; D might be TRBD1 (5 bases). Trimming removed 3 bases at V and 2 bases at J, with 8 bases between. The CDR3 loop spans 15 amino acids. CDR1 is KGHSH, CDR2 LQKENI, per germline. CDR3: CASSPTRAGANVLTF. In DNA form, the CDR3 reads TGTGCCAGCTCACCCACCAGGGCTGGGGCCAACGTCCTGACTTTC.

The V call is TRBV6-5, the J call TRBJ1-5; no reliable D call. Germline V CDR1 and CDR2: MNHEY, SVGAGI. Deletions cut 5 bases from V and 4 bases from J, with 12 bases between. The CDR3 runs to 14 residues. The CDR3 DNA reads as TGTGCCAGCAGTCTAACCCGGGAAAATCAGCCCCAGCATTTT. Its translation: CASSLTRENQPQHF.

V usage is TRBV7-8 and J usage is TRBJ2-2; weak D call: TRBD2 (6 bases). The CDR3 has 15 amino acids. V shed 5 bases and J shed 0 bases, with 10 bases lying between them. Per the germline V gene, CDR1 is SGHVS and CDR2 is FQNEAQ. The CDR3 sequence: CASSQLAANTGELFF. In DNA form, the CDR3 reads TGTGCCAGCAGCCAACTAGCAGCGAACACCGGGGAGCTGTTTTTT.

The V gene is TRBV5-1, the J gene TRBJ2-2; the D is unclear. Germline lookup yields CDR1 SGHRS and CDR2 YFSETQ. V shed 4 bases and J shed 4 bases, with 8 bases lying between them. There are 13 residues in the CDR3. The CDR3 DNA sequence: TGCGCCAGCAGCGTCGGAGCCACCGGGGAGCTGTTTTTT. Amino acid sequence: CASSVGATGELFF.

This chain connects TRBV7-9 to TRBJ2-7; a possible D gene is TRBD2 (6 bases). Trimming left V 8 bases short and J 3 bases short, with 11 bases between. The CDR3 runs 12 residues. Germline CDR1 reads SEHNR; CDR2 reads FQNEAQ (reference sequence). The CDR3 sequence: CASGSGGYEQYF. The CDR3 nucleotides are TGTGCCAGCGGTAGCGGTGGCTACGAGCAGTACTTC. Full variable domain (remainder filled in from reference TRBV7-9 and TRBJ2-7): DTGVSQNPRHKITKRGQNVTFRCDPISEHNRLYWYRQTLGQGPEFLTYFQNEAQLEKSRLLSDRFSAERPKGSFSTLEIQRTEQGDSAMYLCASGSGGYEQYFGPGTRLTVT.

The CDR3 reads CSVGTGGTDTQYF. Written as DNA, the CDR3 is TGCAGCGTGGGGACAGGGGGCACAGATACGCAGTATTTT. The gene calls are TRBV29-1 and TRBJ2-3; 10 bases align to TRBD1. Trimming cost V 6 bases and J 1 base; bases outside gene matches: 1. Germline V CDR1 and CDR2: SQVTM, ANQGSEA. This CDR3 comprises 13 residues.